This is a list of T cell receptor beta chains from one sample in a study of monozygotic twins with inflammatory bowel disease. Using the 5' RACE reads, TCRdb records one entry per CDR3 protein without DNA. Recorded for this sample: some 90,000 distinct CDR3 sequences. Sequenced material: blood. These receptors were taken from a human donor with ulcerative colitis or Crohn's disease, or a healthy co-twin of an affected twin (not recorded which). CDR3s include the opening cysteine and the closing phenylalanine or tryptophan. Not all rows give a size; the values are once, few, many and, for expanded clones, a class.

j_call: TRBJ2-3
clone_size: .
v_call: TRBV29-1
cdr3_aa: CSVAQRGIEDTQYF

j_call: TRBJ1-3
clone_size: .
v_call: TRBV7-9
cdr3_aa: CASSLMDSAGNTIYF

j_call: TRBJ2-5
clone_size: .
v_call: TRBV5-1
cdr3_aa: CASLSGGSQETQYF

j_call: TRBJ1-4
clone_size: .
v_call: TRBV12-3/TRBV12-4
cdr3_aa: CASSFYQGGDEKLFF

j_call: TRBJ2-1
clone_size: .
v_call: TRBV20-1
cdr3_aa: CSARVGGSGDLYNEQFF

j_call: TRBJ2-3
clone_size: .
v_call: TRBV5-1
cdr3_aa: CASSSLPSTDTQYF

j_call: TRBJ1-1
clone_size: .
v_call: TRBV6-1
cdr3_aa: CASRFDRETPEAFF

j_call: TRBJ2-3
clone_size: .
v_call: TRBV5-6
cdr3_aa: CASSLANRPASQYF

j_call: TRBJ2-5
clone_size: .
v_call: TRBV7-2
cdr3_aa: CASSLQAWDRETQYF

j_call: TRBJ2-7
clone_size: .
v_call: TRBV10-3
cdr3_aa: CAIRDGGNSYEQYF

j_call: TRBJ1-1
clone_size: .
v_call: TRBV7-9
cdr3_aa: CASSLVSGQNTEAFF

j_call: TRBJ1-5
clone_size: .
v_call: TRBV5-1
cdr3_aa: CASSFRRFEHDQPQHF

j_call: TRBJ2-7
clone_size: .
v_call: TRBV18
cdr3_aa: CASSRQGASYEQYF

j_call: TRBJ1-5
clone_size: .
v_call: TRBV27
cdr3_aa: CASSSLPGLLYPKRYSNQPQHF

j_call: TRBJ2-7
clone_size: .
v_call: TRBV5-1
cdr3_aa: CASSGSGGTPREQYF

j_call: TRBJ1-2
clone_size: .
v_call: TRBV20-1
cdr3_aa: CSADGGVQGNYGYTF

j_call: TRBJ2-7
clone_size: .
v_call: TRBV11-3
cdr3_aa: CASSPRDGYEQYF

j_call: TRBJ1-6
clone_size: .
v_call: TRBV19
cdr3_aa: CASSLWKGPRNSPLHF

j_call: TRBJ2-7
clone_size: .
v_call: TRBV20-1
cdr3_aa: CSASATGRNSYEQYF

j_call: TRBJ2-3
clone_size: .
v_call: TRBV12-3/TRBV12-4
cdr3_aa: CASSWAGRRPYF

j_call: TRBJ1-1
clone_size: .
v_call: TRBV7-3
cdr3_aa: CASSFSGITEAFF

j_call: TRBJ1-2
clone_size: .
v_call: TRBV20-1
cdr3_aa: CSARQGVFYGYTF

j_call: TRBJ2-2
clone_size: .
v_call: TRBV12-3/TRBV12-4
cdr3_aa: CASGLANTGELFF

j_call: TRBJ2-1
clone_size: .
v_call: TRBV5-1
cdr3_aa: CASSLDPTITGNEQFF

j_call: TRBJ1-3
clone_size: .
v_call: TRBV12-3/TRBV12-4
cdr3_aa: CASSLDGQGRNTIYF

j_call: TRBJ1-4
clone_size: .
v_call: TRBV14
cdr3_aa: CASSQANEKLFF

j_call: TRBJ2-3
clone_size: .
v_call: TRBV10-2
cdr3_aa: CASSGSFSTDTQYF

j_call: TRBJ1-2
clone_size: .
v_call: TRBV6-6
cdr3_aa: CASSQTSGVGYTF

j_call: TRBJ1-1
clone_size: .
v_call: TRBV6-1
cdr3_aa: CASAPGPGQGGRKAFF

j_call: TRBJ1-2
clone_size: .
v_call: TRBV5-4
cdr3_aa: CASSLGDYGYTF

j_call: TRBJ1-1
clone_size: .
v_call: TRBV27
cdr3_aa: CASSSYMNTEAFF

j_call: TRBJ2-1
clone_size: .
v_call: TRBV20-1
cdr3_aa: CSAPTASSYNEQFF

j_call: TRBJ1-3
clone_size: .
v_call: TRBV19
cdr3_aa: CASRDRGLSGNTIYF

j_call: TRBJ1-3
clone_size: .
v_call: TRBV12-3/TRBV12-4
cdr3_aa: CASTLSGTFSGNTIYF

j_call: TRBJ1-1
clone_size: .
v_call: TRBV5-4
cdr3_aa: CASSFDNTEAFF

j_call: TRBJ2-7
clone_size: .
v_call: TRBV12-3/TRBV12-4
cdr3_aa: CASNDNGPLYEQYF

j_call: TRBJ2-5
clone_size: .
v_call: TRBV7-2
cdr3_aa: CASSLTLARVGGETQYF

j_call: TRBJ2-6
clone_size: .
v_call: TRBV6-1
cdr3_aa: CASSPMWSGANVLTF

j_call: TRBJ1-1
clone_size: .
v_call: TRBV5-1
cdr3_aa: CASSELTTLAF

j_call: TRBJ2-6
clone_size: .
v_call: TRBV12-3/TRBV12-4
cdr3_aa: CASSSRDSGANVLTF

j_call: TRBJ1-2
clone_size: .
v_call: TRBV14
cdr3_aa: CASSQKDYGYTF

j_call: TRBJ2-7
clone_size: .
v_call: TRBV7-2
cdr3_aa: CASSFVASDEQYF

j_call: TRBJ1-4
clone_size: .
v_call: TRBV3-1
cdr3_aa: CASSQSTGGDEKLFF

j_call: TRBJ2-7
clone_size: medium-sized
v_call: TRBV7-2
cdr3_aa: CASSLRYEQYF

j_call: TRBJ1-2
clone_size: .
v_call: TRBV6-5
cdr3_aa: CASSYGRRNGYTF

j_call: TRBJ1-2
clone_size: .
v_call: TRBV29-1
cdr3_aa: CSVGGTEYGYTF

j_call: TRBJ2-2
clone_size: .
v_call: TRBV20-1
cdr3_aa: CSARMARSPNTGELFF

j_call: TRBJ1-2
clone_size: .
v_call: TRBV11-2
cdr3_aa: CASSLVQGKSYGYTF

j_call: TRBJ2-1
clone_size: .
v_call: TRBV5-6
cdr3_aa: CASSSSGTNPRDEQFF

j_call: TRBJ2-1
clone_size: .
v_call: TRBV24-1
cdr3_aa: CATSDISTSGAGQFF

j_call: TRBJ2-4
clone_size: .
v_call: TRBV7-2
cdr3_aa: CASSLALGGLAKNIQYF

j_call: TRBJ2-1
clone_size: .
v_call: TRBV7-9
cdr3_aa: CASSPGLAINEQFF

j_call: TRBJ2-3
clone_size: .
v_call: TRBV6-2/TRBV6-3
cdr3_aa: CASSFVLSSTDTQYF

j_call: TRBJ2-7
clone_size: .
v_call: TRBV10-3
cdr3_aa: CAITRGVLDEQYF

j_call: TRBJ2-2
clone_size: .
v_call: TRBV18
cdr3_aa: CASSPEGQRNTGELFF

j_call: TRBJ2-5
clone_size: .
v_call: TRBV29-1
cdr3_aa: CSVVWRGEQETQYF